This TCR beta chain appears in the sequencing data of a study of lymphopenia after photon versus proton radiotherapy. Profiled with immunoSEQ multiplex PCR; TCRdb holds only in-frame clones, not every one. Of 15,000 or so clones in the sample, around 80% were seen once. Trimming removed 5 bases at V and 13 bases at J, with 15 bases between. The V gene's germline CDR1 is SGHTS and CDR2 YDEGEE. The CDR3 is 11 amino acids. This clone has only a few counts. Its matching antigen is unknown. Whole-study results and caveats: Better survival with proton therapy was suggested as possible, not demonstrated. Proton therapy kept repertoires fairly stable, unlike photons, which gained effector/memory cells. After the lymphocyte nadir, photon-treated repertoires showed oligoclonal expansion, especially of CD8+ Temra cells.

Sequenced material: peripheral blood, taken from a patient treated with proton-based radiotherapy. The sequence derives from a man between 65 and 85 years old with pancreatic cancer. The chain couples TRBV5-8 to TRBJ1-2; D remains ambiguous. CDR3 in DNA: TGTGCCAGCAGGCTAATGGGAGCTTTCACCTTC. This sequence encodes CASRLMGAFTF.